This entry is about one TCR beta chain. Deletions cut 0 bases from V and 2 bases from J, with 11 bases between. Germline V gives CDR1 MNHEY, CDR2 SMNVEV (reference sequence). CDR3 length: 16 amino acids. The data stem from a study of beta chain features in type 1 diabetes. Investigators reverse transcribed all isolated RNA, so they sequenced expressed TCRB transcripts. This table comes from immunoSEQ multiplex PCR, and its TCRdb copy is limited to in-frame clones, with some not included. The sample includes 350,000 to 400,000 clones, more than 12% of them seen just once. By way of CD45RO/CCR7/CD25/CD127/CD95/CD27, the CD4+ regulatory, stem cell-like memory, central memory and naive cells were sorted.

This chain uses TRBV27 with TRBJ1-5, with a possible D match to TRBD1 (5 bases). The sequenced sample was naive CD4+ T cells from blood. This TCR was sampled from a young woman in good health. CDR3 residues: CASSLSKTGGNQPQHF. Here the CDR3 DNA reads TGTGCCAGCAGTTTATCTAAGACGGGGGGCAATCAGCCCCAGCATTTT.